A single sample gave rise to the 24 T cell receptor beta chains below, sequenced in a study of T cells in Graves' hyperthyroidism and ophthalmopathy (dated by TCRdb to between 2018 and 2021). The library was obtained by multiplex PCR. The sequencer listed for this sample is Illumina HiSeq 2000. The TCR beta CDR3 regions were amplified from the RNA transcripts. The TCR CDR3 was subjected to a first round of RT-PCR using the HTBI primer set and the Qiagen OneStep RT-PCR kit. Clones were called with MiXCR by TCRdb after fastp trimmed the public reads at Q25, and only in-frame beta chains were retained. All rows with the same CDR3 protein become a single entry with the most common DNA and genes. The sample table records 250,000 to 300,000 distinct CDR3 sequences; 13% to 15% of these occur just once. 30% to 35% of the sample is taken by the ten largest. Input material: blood. The receptors derive from a woman aged 50 to 60 with Graves' hyperthyroidism that later progressed to Graves' ophthalmopathy.

The chain recombines TRBV14 with TRBJ1-2; possibly TRBD1 for D (5 bases). Trimming pared 4 bases from V and 6 bases from J, leaving 12 bases between. Germline V gene data show CDR1 as SGHDN and CDR2 as FVKESK. The CDR3 runs 13 residues. CDR3: CASSLRGADGYTF. CDR3 sequence (DNA): TGTGCCAGCAGCCTCAGAGGGGCGGATGGCTACACCTTC.

This clonotype came up many times. The rearrangement joins TRBV6-1 to TRBJ2-2, with D hard to call. The germline V gene has CDR1 MNHNS and CDR2 SASEGT. The V end lost 7 bases, the J end lost 0 bases, and 9 bases lay between the germline ends. The CDR3 sequence is 14 residues long. The CDR3 loop reads CASTSQANTGELFF. CDR3 DNA sequence: TGTGCCAGCACCTCCCAGGCGAACACCGGGGAGCTGTTTTTT.

This clonotype occurred many times. This chain uses TRBV6-1 with TRBJ2-1; 9 nucleotides match TRBD2. Germline loops: CDR1 MNHNS, CDR2 SASEGT. The J segment lost 10 bases and the V segment lost 6 bases, leaving 1 base of the junction unmatched. This CDR3 has 11 residues. CDR3 region: CASRLAGEQFF. The CDR3 bases are TGTGCCAGCAGGCTAGCGGGAGAGCAGTTCTTC.

The rearrangement joins TRBV20-1 to TRBJ2-3, with a tentative D call TRBD2 (6 bases). The V end lost 6 bases, the J end lost 4 bases, and 20 bases lay between the germline ends. The germline gives CDR1 DFQATT, CDR2 SNEGSKA (reference sequence). This CDR3 comprises 15 residues. The CDR3 sequence is CSASPPRGNPDTQYF. CDR3 DNA sequence: TGCAGTGCCAGCCCCCCCCGCGGGAACCCAGATACGCAGTATTTT.

This clonotype came up many times. This chain connects TRBV2 to TRBJ2-7; TRBD2 is a possible D gene (6 bases). In germline, CDR1 is SNHLY, CDR2 FYNNEI. The ends were cut back, 3 bases at V and 2 bases at J, with 11 bases in the middle. The CDR3 is 14 amino acids. CDR3 nucleotides: TGTGCCAGCAGTGATGGCGGGACCGCCTACGAGCAGTACTTC. Translating gives CASSDGGTAYEQYF.

The V gene is TRBV20-1, the J gene TRBJ2-5, with D tentatively TRBD2 (5 bases). In germline, CDR1 is DFQATT, CDR2 SNEGSKA (reference sequence). Trimming removed 0 bases from V and 2 bases from J, with 13 bases in between. The CDR3 extends over 15 amino acids. CDR3: CSARDGRAKQETQYF. As DNA, the CDR3 is TGCAGTGCTAGAGATGGGCGGGCTAAACAAGAGACCCAGTACTTC.

At least ten counts were recorded for this clonotype. V and J are TRBV20-1 and TRBJ2-1, with 9 bases matching TRBD2. CDR3 length: 16 residues. The V segment lost 0 bases and the J segment 8 bases; nucleotides outside the gene matches: 11. The germline V gene encodes CDR1 DFQATT and CDR2 SNEGSKA (reference sequence). Written as DNA, the CDR3 is TGCAGTGCTAGAGATCATCGGGTAGCGGGGGCGGATGAGCAGTTCTTC. The encoded protein is CSARDHRVAGADEQFF.

The sample holds many counts of this clonotype. The chain's CDR3 is CASSPGVTGELFF. The CDR3 DNA follows: TGTGCCAGCAGCCCGGGCGTCACCGGGGAGCTGTTTTTT. The rearrangement uses TRBV11-3 and TRBJ2-2; no definite D call. V shed 5 bases and J shed 4 bases, with 8 bases lying between them. CDR1 and CDR2 (germline): SGHNT, YENEEA. The CDR3 spans 13 residues.

This clonotype was observed a few times. The chain combines TRBV25-1 with TRBJ2-1; 7 positions agree with TRBD2. The J segment lost 0 bases and the V segment lost 0 bases, leaving 11 bases of the junction unmatched. Germline assignment: CDR1 MGHDK and CDR2 SYGVNS. The CDR3 runs to 19 residues. CDR3 region: CASSEYGSWGRASYNEQFF. The CDR3 bases are TGTGCCAGCAGTGAATATGGTTCGTGGGGGAGGGCCTCCTACAATGAGCAGTTCTTC.

This clonotype showed up many times. For the CDR3, the DNA is TGTGCCAGCAGCCCCGTAGCGCAAGAGACCCAGTACTTC. The encoded protein is CASSPVAQETQYF. The chain recombines TRBV7-3 with TRBJ2-5; TRBD2 is a possible D gene (5 bases). The V end was cut by 5 bases, the J end by 2 bases, with 9 bases between. This CDR3 comprises 13 residues. Germline CDR1 SGHTA, CDR2 FQGTGA.

In this sample, this clonotype turned up many times. The chain recombines TRBV27 with TRBJ1-5; D possibly corresponds to TRBD1 (6 bases). Germline V CDR1 and CDR2: MNHEY, SMNVEV (reference sequence). V lost 3 bases, J lost 3 bases, and 9 bases lay in between. This CDR3 comprises 14 residues. This chain's CDR3 is CASSLRGLNQPQHF. CDR3 DNA: TGTGCCAGCAGTTTGCGGGGGCTCAATCAGCCCCAGCATTTT.

This clonotype was detected ten times or more. This chain joins TRBV2 and TRBJ2-1; the D is unclear. V was cut by 6 bases and J by 0 bases, with 9 bases left in between. This CDR3 spans 14 amino acids. The germline V gene encodes CDR1 SNHLY and CDR2 FYNNEI. The CDR3 reads CASSDQGSYNEQFF. The CDR3 bases are TGTGCCAGCAGCGATCAAGGCTCCTACAATGAGCAGTTCTTC.

At least ten counts were recorded for this clonotype. The CDR3 region is CASTADITNEKLFF. CDR3 bases: TGTGCCAGCACCGCGGACATAACTAATGAAAAACTGTTTTTT. The chain combines TRBV12-3 or TRBV12-4 with TRBJ1-4; D may be TRBD1 (5 bases). With 7 bases removed from V and 1 base from J, the gap between germline ends came to 10 bases. The CDR3 length is 14 residues.

This clonotype was counted ten times or more. This chain uses TRBV25-1 with TRBJ1-2; 8 bases align to TRBD1. The CDR3 spans 14 residues. Germline V gene sequence: CDR1 MGHDK, CDR2 SYGVNS. V lost 3 bases to trimming and J lost 6 bases; unmatched junction nucleotides: 6. DNA for the CDR3: TGTGCCAGCAGTGACCCCGGACAGGGTGATGGCTACACCTTC. Translation: CASSDPGQGDGYTF.

This clonotype was seen at least ten times. The chain has TRBV11-2 and TRBJ2-7; D may be TRBD1 (6 bases). CDR1 is SGHAT and CDR2 is FQNNGV in the germline V gene. Trimming took off 5 bases at V and 3 bases at J, with 14 bases between the two ends. The CDR3 is 14 residues long. As DNA, the CDR3 is TGTGCCAGCAGCCAGGGACAAGGTTTCTACGAGCAGTACTTC. It translates to CASSQGQGFYEQYF.

This clonotype was seen at least ten times. This chain's CDR3 is CASSRDRANTGELFF. DNA of the CDR3: TGTGCCAGCAGCCGAGACAGGGCAAACACCGGGGAGCTGTTTTTT. The chain carries TRBV11-2 and TRBJ2-2; 7 nucleotides line up with TRBD1. V was pared by 5 bases and J by 2 bases, with 5 bases of the junction left unmatched. CDR3 length: 15 amino acids. Germline CDR1 and CDR2: SGHAT and FQNNGV.

This clonotype was found a few times. The rearrangement links TRBV6-1 to TRBJ1-3; unclear D gene. Germline CDR1 is MNHNS and CDR2 is SASEGT. The V and J ends lost 7 bases and 0 bases respectively, with 10 bases between them. This CDR3 comprises 14 residues. CDR3 amino acids: CASNPSLSGNTIYF. The CDR3 nucleotides read TGTGCCAGCAACCCAAGCCTCTCTGGAAACACCATATATTTT.

The V call is TRBV5-4, the J call TRBJ2-5; 8 nucleotides match TRBD2. V was pared by 3 bases and J by 4 bases, with 14 bases of the junction left unmatched. This CDR3 is built from 17 residues. In germline, CDR1 is SGHNT, CDR2 YYREEE (reference sequence). CDR3 DNA sequence: TGTGCCAGCAGCTCGTACTCAGATTTAGCGGGACGAGAGACCCAGTACTTC. It specifies CASSSYSDLAGRETQYF.

The chain joins TRBV18 to TRBJ2-6; D possibly corresponds to TRBD1 (6 bases). Per germline, CDR1 KGHSH and CDR2 LQKENI. V was cut by 4 bases and J by 1 base, with 11 bases left in between. The CDR3 loop spans 16 amino acids. The CDR3 sequence: CASSLPTGSGANVLTF. The CDR3 DNA reads TGTGCCAGCTCACTACCTACAGGGTCTGGGGCCAACGTCCTGACTTTC.

This clonotype showed up many times. V is TRBV2 and J is TRBJ2-7; a possible D gene is TRBD1 (5 bases). From germline, CDR1 is SNHLY and CDR2 FYNNEI. V was shortened by 9 bases and J by 1 base, with 13 bases between the two germline ends. The CDR3 is 13 amino acids. CDR3 protein: CASKVTGSYEQYF. The CDR3 DNA follows: TGTGCCAGTAAGGTTACAGGATCCTACGAGCAGTACTTC.

This clonotype occurred many times. V is TRBV20-1 and J is TRBJ2-1; tentatively, D is TRBD2 (6 bases). The germline V gene has CDR1 DFQATT and CDR2 SNEGSKA (reference sequence). The CDR3 has 13 amino acids. The V end lost 7 bases, the J end lost 2 bases, and 12 bases lay between the germline ends. The CDR3 loop reads CSGTEGPYNEQFF. The CDR3 region has the DNA TGCAGTGGAACGGAGGGACCCTACAATGAGCAGTTCTTC.

A word on this clonotype: Possible read error: a much larger clone is one base away. The V gene is TRBV7-3, the J gene TRBJ2-1; D possibly corresponds to TRBD2 (5 bases). Trimming stripped 5 bases from V and 1 base from J, with 12 bases between. Germline V CDR1 and CDR2: SGHTA, FQGTGA. This CDR3 is 15 amino acids long. The CDR3 sequence: CASSVQRASYNEQFF. The CDR3 DNA reads as TGTGCCAGCAGCGTCCAGAGGGCTTCCTACAATGAGCAGTTCTTC.

At least ten counts were recorded for this clonotype. V gene TRBV20-1 combines with J gene TRBJ1-2; no firm D call. This CDR3 spans 13 amino acids. Germline V CDR1 and CDR2: DFQATT, SNEGSKA (reference sequence). CDR3 in DNA: TGCGGATGGGTCCGGTCGGTGAACTATGGCTACACCTTC. Residues: CGWVRSVNYGYTF.

This clonotype was seen a few times. The chain has TRBV4-1 and TRBJ2-7; the match to TRBD2 covers 8 bases. After removal of 4 bases from V and 2 bases from J, the junction contained 10 bases not matched to a gene. Germline V gives CDR1 MGHRA, CDR2 YSYEKL. The CDR3 has 16 residues. The CDR3 spells CASSRHSGGIPYEQYF. The CDR3 DNA follows: TGCGCCAGCAGCCGACATTCGGGGGGGATTCCCTACGAGCAGTACTTC.